This T cell receptor beta chain originates from a study of regulatory and conventional T cells in RAG deficiency. This clone was observed a single time. As yet, its antigen is unknown. The sorted conventional CD4+ T cells were CD25-low and CD127-high, with genomic DNA sequenced. This CDR3 spans 14 amino acids. Trimming pared 4 bases from V and 4 bases from J, leaving 13 bases between. Germline-derived CDR1 and CDR2 are MNHNY and SVGAGI (reference sequence). Study findings and constraints: Omenn patients showed >80% Treg-Tconv overlap and shorter CDR3 lengths.

Here immunoSEQ multiplex PCR was the method, and the copy in TCRdb shows in-frame clones only, minus some. The sample holds under 25,000 clones, 95% to 96% seen once. Separately, the same data were catalogued under a study of regulatory T cells. That source notes: Amplification used 52 TRBV primers and 13 TRBJ primers. In patients, unique TRB V-J pairs were restricted and V/J usage skewed, especially in Tregs.

The receptor comes from a human donor in good health. The chain combines TRBV6-6 with TRBJ2-5; tentatively, D is TRBD1 (6 bases). Sequencing used CD25- CD4+ T cells sorted from blood. In nucleotides, the CDR3 is TGTGCCAGCAGTTTCGCAGGGGCCGGAGAGACCCAGTACTTC. It is translated as CASSFAGAGETQYF.